The next 13 T cell receptor beta chains were all read from a single sample in a study of cytomegalovirus exposure and HLA in healthy donors. PCR primers comprised 60 Vbeta and 13 Jbeta primers. The repertoire was sequenced with immunoSEQ multiplex PCR; TCRdb's copy has only in-frame clones and lacks some. This table holds some 140,000 clones, 65% to 85% found once. What was sequenced was PBMCs. The receptor source for this set is a man in his forties or fifties in good health and CMV-seronegative.

J is TRBJ2-1 and V is TRBV29-1, with 14 bases lining up with TRBD2. Germline V lookup: CDR1 SQVTM, CDR2 ANQGSEA. CDR3 size: 14 residues. The junction had 4 bases not matched to a gene; V was cut back by 4 bases and J by 8 bases. CDR3: CSVAGLAGADEQFF. DNA of the CDR3: TGCAGCGTTGCGGGACTAGCGGGAGCGGATGAGCAGTTCTTC.

The V call is TRBV5-4, the J call TRBJ2-5; tentative D call: TRBD2 (5 bases). The CDR3 covers 18 residues. Germline CDR1 reads SGHNT; CDR2 reads YYREEE (reference sequence). V was shortened by 4 bases and J by 3 bases, with 25 bases between the two germline ends. The CDR3 is CASSRRTSPNRRKETQYF. The CDR3 bases are TGTGCCAGCAGCAGGAGGACCTCCCCAAACCGCCGAAAAGAGACCCAGTACTTC.

The V and J genes are TRBV2 and TRBJ2-5; the D gene is possibly TRBD2 (6 bases). Trimming took off 9 bases at V and 5 bases at J, with 13 bases between the two ends. In germline, CDR1 is SNHLY, CDR2 FYNNEI. This CDR3 spans 12 amino acids. CDR3 sequence (DNA): TGTGCCAGTGGCCGGGGGTCGGAGACCCAGTACTTC. Its translation is CASGRGSETQYF.

This chain connects TRBV25-1 to TRBJ2-1; D not certain. V was pared by 0 bases and J by 4 bases, with 10 bases between. The length of the CDR3 is 15 residues. The germline V gene encodes CDR1 MGHDK and CDR2 SYGVNS. The CDR3 is CASSEYYARYNEQFF. The CDR3 DNA is TGTGCCAGCAGTGAATATTATGCCAGGTACAATGAGCAGTTCTTC.

The chain links TRBV28 to TRBJ2-7, with 10 bases fitting TRBD2. Germline CDR1 and CDR2: MDHEN and SYDVKM. The ends lost 4 bases at V and 7 bases at J; junction bases unmatched: 7. The CDR3 is 14 residues long. The CDR3 sequence is CASSSPGLAREQYF. The DNA for the CDR3 is TGTGCCAGCAGTTCACCGGGACTAGCGCGAGAGCAGTACTTC.

The genes are TRBV11-2 and TRBJ2-7, with D possibly being TRBD2 (5 bases). In germline, CDR1 is SGHAT, CDR2 FQNNGV. CDR3 length: 15 amino acids. V was trimmed by 1 base and J by 1 base, leaving 11 bases between them. The CDR3 sequence: CASSLGLPSSYEQYF. As DNA, the CDR3 is TGTGCCAGCAGCTTAGGACTACCTAGTTCCTACGAGCAGTACTTC.

This clone was seen more than once but under ten times. This chain joins TRBV6-1 and TRBJ2-3; 7 nucleotides line up with TRBD1. The trim removed 0 bases at V and 4 bases at J, leaving 7 bases unmatched. Germline CDR1 reads MNHNS; CDR2 reads SASEGT. The CDR3 spans 16 residues. DNA of the CDR3: TGTGCCAGCAGTGAAGCAACAGGGGCAGGAGCAGATACGCAGTATTTT. As protein: CASSEATGAGADTQYF.

In this sample, this clone turned up a few times. The chain joins TRBV4-1 to TRBJ1-4; unclear D gene. V was trimmed by 0 bases and J by 8 bases, leaving 7 bases between them. Germline assignment: CDR1 MGHRA and CDR2 YSYEKL. This CDR3 comprises 13 residues. The CDR3: CASSQDSSEKLFF. Here the CDR3 DNA reads TGCGCCAGCAGCCAAGATAGTTCGGAAAAACTGTTTTTT.

V gene TRBV5-1 combines with J gene TRBJ2-2, with a weak D call TRBD1 (6 bases). Trimming pared 6 bases from V and 5 bases from J, leaving 17 bases between. The CDR3 is made up of 15 amino acids. Per the germline V gene, CDR1 is SGHRS and CDR2 is YFSETQ. The CDR3 sequence is CASTVAGELTGELFF. CDR3 nucleotides: TGCGCCAGCACTGTAGCAGGGGAGTTAACCGGGGAGCTGTTTTTT. The full variable domain, completed using reference TRBV5-1 and TRBJ2-2, is KAGVTQTPRYLIKTRGQQVTLSCSPISGHRSVSWYQQTPGQGLQFLFEYFSETQRNKGNFPGRFSGRQFSNSRSEMNVSTLELGDSALYLCASTVAGELTGELFFGEGSRLTVL.

The chain carries TRBV18 and TRBJ2-2, with D hard to call. CDR1 and CDR2 from the germline V gene are KGHSH and LQKENI. The CDR3 consists of 14 residues. Trimming removed 3 bases from V and 7 bases from J, with 12 bases in between. The CDR3 loop is CASSPGPLDGELFF. The DNA for the CDR3 is TGTGCCAGCTCACCGGGTCCCCTAGACGGGGAGCTGTTTTTT. Filled out from reference TRBV18 and TRBJ2-2, the complete variable domain reads NAGVMQNPRHLVRRRGQEARLRCSPMKGHSHVYWYRQLPEEGLKFMVYLQKENIIDESGMPKERFSAEFPKEGPSILRIQQVVRGDSAAYFCASSPGPLDGELFFGEGSRLTVL.

V gene TRBV20-1 combines with J gene TRBJ1-2, with TRBD1 as a possible D gene (5 bases). The CDR3 contains 11 residues. Germline V gene data show CDR1 as DFQATT and CDR2 as SNEGSKA (reference sequence). The germline V and J ends were trimmed by 6 bases and 8 bases, with 13 bases remaining between them. CDR3 nucleotides: TGCAGTGCCATTTCCGGGGGAGGCTACACCTTC. Its translation: CSAISGGGYTF.

Only a few counts were recorded for this clone. V and J are TRBV9 and TRBJ2-7, with 14 bases lining up with TRBD2. From germline, CDR1 is SGDLS and CDR2 YYNGEE. J lost 6 bases, V lost 2 bases, and 4 bases had no gene match. The CDR3 runs 15 residues. In DNA form, the CDR3 reads TGTGCCAGCAGCGTCGGGACTAGCGGGAGAATCGAGCAGTACTTC. This gives the protein CASSVGTSGRIEQYF.

The J gene is TRBJ1-3, the V gene TRBV2; 8 nucleotides match TRBD1. The CDR3 sequence is 15 residues long. V shed 4 bases and J 3 bases; nucleotides not matched to a gene: 5. Germline CDR1 and CDR2: SNHLY and FYNNEI. The chain's CDR3 is CASSAQGVVGNTIYF. The CDR3 DNA reads as TGTGCCAGCAGTGCACAGGGGGTCGTTGGAAACACCATATATTTT.